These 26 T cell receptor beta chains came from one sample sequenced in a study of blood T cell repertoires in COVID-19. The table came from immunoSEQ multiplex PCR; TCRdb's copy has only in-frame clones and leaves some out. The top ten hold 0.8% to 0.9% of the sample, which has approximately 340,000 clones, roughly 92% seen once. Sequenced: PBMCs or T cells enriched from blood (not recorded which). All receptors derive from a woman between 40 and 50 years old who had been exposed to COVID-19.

CDR3 nucleotides: TGCAGCGTTGAAAAGGACAAGGTCCGTAGTGGCTACACCTTC. Its translation is CSVEKDKVRSGYTF. The chain has TRBV29-1 and TRBJ1-2; possible D gene TRBD1, 5 bases. The germline gives CDR1 SQVTM, CDR2 ANQGSEA. The CDR3 loop spans 14 amino acids. V dropped 2 bases and J dropped 7 bases, with 17 bases sitting between them.

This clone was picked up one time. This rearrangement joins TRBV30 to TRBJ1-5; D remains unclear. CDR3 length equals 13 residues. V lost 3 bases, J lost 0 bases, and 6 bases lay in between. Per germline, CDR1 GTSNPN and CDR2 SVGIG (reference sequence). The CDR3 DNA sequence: TGTGCCTGGAGCGGGGATAGCAATCAGCCCCAGCATTTT. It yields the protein CAWSGDSNQPQHF.

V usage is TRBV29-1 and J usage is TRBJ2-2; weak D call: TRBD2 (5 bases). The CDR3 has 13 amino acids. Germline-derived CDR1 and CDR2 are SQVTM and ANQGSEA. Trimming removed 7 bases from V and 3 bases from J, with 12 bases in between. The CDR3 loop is CSAQRRDTGELFF. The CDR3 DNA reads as TGCAGCGCCCAGAGGCGGGACACCGGGGAGCTGTTTTTT.

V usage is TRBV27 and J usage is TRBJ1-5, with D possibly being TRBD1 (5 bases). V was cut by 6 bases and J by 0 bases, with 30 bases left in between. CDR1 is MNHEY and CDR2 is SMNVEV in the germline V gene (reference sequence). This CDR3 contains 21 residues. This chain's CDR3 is CASRPSFPLQPGLFSNQPQHF. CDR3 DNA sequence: TGTGCCAGCAGACCTAGTTTTCCTCTGCAGCCAGGGTTGTTTAGCAATCAGCCCCAGCATTTT.

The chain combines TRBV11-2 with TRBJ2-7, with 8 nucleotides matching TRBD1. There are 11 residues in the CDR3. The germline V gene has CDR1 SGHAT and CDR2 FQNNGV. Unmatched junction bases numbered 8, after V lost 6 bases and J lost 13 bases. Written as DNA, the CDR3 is TGTGCCAGCAGTTCCGGACAGGGTGGATACTTC. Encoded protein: CASSSGQGGYF.

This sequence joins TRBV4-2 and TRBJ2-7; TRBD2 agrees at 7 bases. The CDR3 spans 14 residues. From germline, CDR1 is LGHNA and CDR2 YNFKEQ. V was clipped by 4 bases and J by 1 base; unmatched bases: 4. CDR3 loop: CASSPGLKSYEQYF. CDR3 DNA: TGTGCCAGCAGCCCGGGACTAAAGTCCTACGAGCAGTACTTC.

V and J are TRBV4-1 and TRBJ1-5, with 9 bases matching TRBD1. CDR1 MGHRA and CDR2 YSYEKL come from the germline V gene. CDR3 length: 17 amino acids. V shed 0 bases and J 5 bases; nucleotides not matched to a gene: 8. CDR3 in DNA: TGCGCCAGCAGCCAAGATACCGGGACAGGGTATTATCAGCCCCAGCATTTT. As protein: CASSQDTGTGYYQPQHF.

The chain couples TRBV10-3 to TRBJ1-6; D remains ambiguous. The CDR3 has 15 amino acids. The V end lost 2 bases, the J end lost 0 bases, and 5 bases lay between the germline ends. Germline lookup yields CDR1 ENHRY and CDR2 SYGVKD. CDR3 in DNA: TGTGCCATCAGTGAGGGGAGCTCCTATAATTCACCCCTCCACTTT. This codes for CAISEGSSYNSPLHF.

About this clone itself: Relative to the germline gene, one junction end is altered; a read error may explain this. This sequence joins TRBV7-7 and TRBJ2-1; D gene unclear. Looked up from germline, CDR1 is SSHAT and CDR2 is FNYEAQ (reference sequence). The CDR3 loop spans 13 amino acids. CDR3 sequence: CASSSDIGNEQFF. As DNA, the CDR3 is TGTGCTAGCAGCTCCGACATAGGAAATGAGCAGTTCTTC.

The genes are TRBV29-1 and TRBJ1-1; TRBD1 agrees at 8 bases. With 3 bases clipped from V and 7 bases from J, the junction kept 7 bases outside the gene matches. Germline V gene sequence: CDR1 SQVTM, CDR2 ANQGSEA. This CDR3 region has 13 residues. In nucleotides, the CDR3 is TGCAGCGTTGAGTCGGACAGGGTAGTTGAAGCTTTCTTT. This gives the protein CSVESDRVVEAFF.

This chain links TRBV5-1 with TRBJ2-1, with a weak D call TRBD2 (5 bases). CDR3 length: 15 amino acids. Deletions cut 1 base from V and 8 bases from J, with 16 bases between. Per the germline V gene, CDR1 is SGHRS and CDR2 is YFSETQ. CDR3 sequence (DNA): TGCGCCAGCAGCTTGTCGGGGAAGGGATCCCATGAGCAGTTCTTC. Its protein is CASSLSGKGSHEQFF. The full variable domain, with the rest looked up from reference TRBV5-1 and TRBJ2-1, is KAGVTQTPRYLIKTRGQQVTLSCSPISGHRSVSWYQQTPGQGLQFLFEYFSETQRNKGNFPGRFSGRQFSNSRSEMNVSTLELGDSALYLCASSLSGKGSHEQFFGPGTRLTVL.

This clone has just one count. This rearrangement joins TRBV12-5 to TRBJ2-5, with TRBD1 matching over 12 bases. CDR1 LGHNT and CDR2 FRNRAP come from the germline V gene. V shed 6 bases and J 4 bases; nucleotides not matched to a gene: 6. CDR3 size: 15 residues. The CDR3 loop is CASGEGQGARETQYF. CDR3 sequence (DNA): TGTGCTAGTGGGGAGGGACAGGGGGCTCGAGAGACCCAGTACTTC.

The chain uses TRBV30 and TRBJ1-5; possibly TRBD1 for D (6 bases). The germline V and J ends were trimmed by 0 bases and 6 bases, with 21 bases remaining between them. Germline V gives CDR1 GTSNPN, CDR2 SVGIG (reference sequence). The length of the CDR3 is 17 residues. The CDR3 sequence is CAWSVGQGISLGQPQHF. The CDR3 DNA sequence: TGTGCCTGGAGTGTGGGGCAGGGGATCTCTCTCGGTCAGCCCCAGCATTTT.

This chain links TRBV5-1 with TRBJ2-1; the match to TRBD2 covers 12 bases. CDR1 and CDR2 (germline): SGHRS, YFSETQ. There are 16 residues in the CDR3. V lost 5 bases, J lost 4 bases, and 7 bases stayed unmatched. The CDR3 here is CASSPTSGGLYNEQFF. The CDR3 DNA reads TGCGCCAGCAGTCCGACTAGCGGGGGACTTTACAATGAGCAGTTCTTC.

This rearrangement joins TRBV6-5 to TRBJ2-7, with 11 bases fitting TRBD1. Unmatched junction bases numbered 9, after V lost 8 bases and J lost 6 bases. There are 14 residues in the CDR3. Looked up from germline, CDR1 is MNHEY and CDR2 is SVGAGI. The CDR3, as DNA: TGTGCCAGCTATAGGACAGGGGGCGCTGGCGAGCAGTACTTC. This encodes CASYRTGGAGEQYF.

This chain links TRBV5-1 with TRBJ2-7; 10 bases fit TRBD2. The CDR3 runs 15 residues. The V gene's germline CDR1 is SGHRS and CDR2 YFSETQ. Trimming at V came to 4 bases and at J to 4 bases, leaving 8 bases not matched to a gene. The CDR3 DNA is TGCGCCAGCAGCCATCCAGCGGGAGGGGAGTACGAGCAGTACTTC. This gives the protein CASSHPAGGEYEQYF.

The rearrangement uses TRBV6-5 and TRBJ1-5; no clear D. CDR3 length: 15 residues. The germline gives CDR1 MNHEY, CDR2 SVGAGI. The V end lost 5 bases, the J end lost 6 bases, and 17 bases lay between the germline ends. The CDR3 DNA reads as TGTGCCAGCAGTACCCCGAAGGGAGCCTCTCAGCCCCAGCATTTT. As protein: CASSTPKGASQPQHF.

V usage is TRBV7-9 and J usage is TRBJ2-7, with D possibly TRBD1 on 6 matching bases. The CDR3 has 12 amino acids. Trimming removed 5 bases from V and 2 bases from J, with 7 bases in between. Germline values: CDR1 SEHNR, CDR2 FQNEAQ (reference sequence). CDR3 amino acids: CASSGDTYEQYF. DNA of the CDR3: TGTGCCAGCAGCGGGGACACCTACGAGCAGTACTTC.

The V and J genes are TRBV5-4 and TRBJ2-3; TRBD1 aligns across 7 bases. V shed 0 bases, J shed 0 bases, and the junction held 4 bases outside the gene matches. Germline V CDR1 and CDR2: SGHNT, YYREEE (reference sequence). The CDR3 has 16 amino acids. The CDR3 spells CASSLVLRGSTDTQYF. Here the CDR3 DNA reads TGTGCCAGCAGCTTGGTCCTCAGGGGGAGCACAGATACGCAGTATTTT.

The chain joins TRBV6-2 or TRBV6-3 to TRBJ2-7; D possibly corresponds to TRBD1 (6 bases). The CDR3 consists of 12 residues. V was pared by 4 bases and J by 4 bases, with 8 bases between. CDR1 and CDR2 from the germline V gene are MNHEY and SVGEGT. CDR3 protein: CASSSRGYEQYF. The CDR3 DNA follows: TGTGCCAGCAGTTCCAGGGGATACGAGCAGTACTTC.

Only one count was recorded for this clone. The CDR3 region is CASSSGGTDTQYF. The CDR3 DNA follows: TGTGCCAGCAGCTCAGGGGGCACAGATACGCAGTATTTT. The chain employs TRBV7-8 and TRBJ2-3; the D gene is possibly TRBD1 (6 bases). This CDR3 is 13 amino acids long. V was trimmed by 4 bases and J by 1 base, leaving 6 bases between them. Per germline, CDR1 SGHVS and CDR2 FQNEAQ.

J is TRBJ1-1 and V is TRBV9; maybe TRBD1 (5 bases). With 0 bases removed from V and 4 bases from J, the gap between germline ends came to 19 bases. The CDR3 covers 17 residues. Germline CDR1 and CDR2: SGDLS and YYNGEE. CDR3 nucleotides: TGTGCCAGCAGCGTAGCCAATTCCTGGGAGGGGCCCACTGAAGCTTTCTTT. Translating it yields CASSVANSWEGPTEAFF.

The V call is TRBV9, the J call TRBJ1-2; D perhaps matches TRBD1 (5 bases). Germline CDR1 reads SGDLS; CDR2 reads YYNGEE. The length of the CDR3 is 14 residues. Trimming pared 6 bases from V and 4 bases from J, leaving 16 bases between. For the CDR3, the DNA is TGTGCCAGCATGAGTACCCTCGGGGGCTATGGCTACACCTTC. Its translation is CASMSTLGGYGYTF.

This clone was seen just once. CDR3: CASRLAGGPFNEQFF. The CDR3 DNA reads as TGTGCCTCGCGACTAGCGGGAGGGCCTTTCAATGAGCAGTTCTTC. The chain joins TRBV30 to TRBJ2-1; 14 bases line up with TRBD2. The CDR3 extends over 15 amino acids. Per germline, CDR1 GTSNPN and CDR2 SVGIG (reference sequence). The ends lost 7 bases at V and 6 bases at J; junction bases unmatched: 8. Full variable domain (outside the CDR3, taken from reference TRBV30 and TRBJ2-1): SQTIHQWPATLVQPVGSPLSLECTVEGTSNPNLYWYRQAAGRGLQLLFYSVGIGQISSEVPQNLSASRPQDRQFILSSKKLLLSDSGFYLCASRLAGGPFNEQFFGPGTRLTVL.

The CDR3 coding sequence is TGTGCCAGCAGTGAGTCTGGGGCTGGGGCTTTGGAGACCCAGTACTTC. Translating gives CASSESGAGALETQYF. The V gene is TRBV2, the J gene TRBJ2-5; D is possibly TRBD1 (5 bases). Trimming left V 3 bases short and J 5 bases short, with 19 bases between. This CDR3 is 16 amino acids long. Looked up from germline, CDR1 is SNHLY and CDR2 is FYNNEI.

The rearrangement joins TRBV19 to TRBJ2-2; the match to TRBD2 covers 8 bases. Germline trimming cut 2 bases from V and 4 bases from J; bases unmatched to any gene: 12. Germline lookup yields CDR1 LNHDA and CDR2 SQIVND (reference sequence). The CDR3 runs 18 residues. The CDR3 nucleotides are TGTGCCAGTAGTATAAAGTCTCGAGCGGGAGTATTCACCGGGGAGCTGTTTTTT. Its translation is CASSIKSRAGVFTGELFF.